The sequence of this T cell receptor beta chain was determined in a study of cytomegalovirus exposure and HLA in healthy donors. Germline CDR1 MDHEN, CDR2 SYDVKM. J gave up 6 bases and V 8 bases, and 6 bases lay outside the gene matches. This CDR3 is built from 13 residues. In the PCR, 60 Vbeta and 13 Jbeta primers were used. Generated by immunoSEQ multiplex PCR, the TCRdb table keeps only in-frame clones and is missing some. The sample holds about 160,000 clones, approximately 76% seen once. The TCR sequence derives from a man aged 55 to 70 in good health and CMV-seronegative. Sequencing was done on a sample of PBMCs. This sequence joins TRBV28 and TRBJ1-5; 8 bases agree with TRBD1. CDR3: CASRTGPVQPQHF. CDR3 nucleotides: TGTGCCAGCCGGACAGGGCCCGTTCAGCCCCAGCATTTT.